These T cell receptor beta chains were read from a single sample in a study of CD8+CD57+ T cells in acquired aplastic anemia. In TCRdb, the reads were re-called with MiXCR into one record per CDR3 protein. In the table there are around 140,000 distinct CDR3 sequences, 41% of which are singletons. Sequenced: sorted CD4+, CD8+, or CD8+CD57+ T cells (not recorded which) from PBMCs. All receptors derive from a human donor in good health, serving as a control. The CDR3 runs from the conserved cysteine through the conserved F or W. The order of the fields is CDR3 protein, CDR3 DNA, V gene, D gene, J gene, clone size. The D gene is left open where the match is weak. Only part of the rows carry a size: once, few, many, or a class if the clone is expanded.

CDR3: CASSSSYGQGAGGYGYTF
DNA: TGCGCCAGCAGTTCATCCTACGGACAGGGGGCTGGAGGCTATGGCTACACCTTC
V: TRBV10-2
D: TRBD1
J: TRBJ1-2
size: NA

CDR3: CAISLTGETYEQYF
DNA: TGTGCCATCAGCCTGACAGGTGAAACCTACGAGCAGTACTTC
V: TRBV10-3
D: NA
J: TRBJ2-7
size: many

CDR3: CASSAPEETQYF
DNA: TGTGCCAGCAGCGCCCCGGAAGAGACCCAGTACTTC
V: TRBV9
D: NA
J: TRBJ2-5
size: NA

CDR3: CSASRGASIAETQYF
DNA: TGCAGTGCTAGCAGGGGCGCCTCTATTGCGGAGACCCAGTACTTC
V: TRBV20-1
D: NA
J: TRBJ2-5
size: many

CDR3: CASTPGGLNEAFF
DNA: TGTGCCAGTACCCCGGGGGGCCTTAATGAAGCTTTCTTT
V: TRBV19
D: NA
J: TRBJ1-1
size: many

CDR3: CSVDKQGYTDTQYF
DNA: TGCAGCGTTGACAAACAGGGGTACACAGATACGCAGTATTTT
V: TRBV29-1
D: TRBD1
J: TRBJ2-3
size: NA

CDR3: CARPLTDNYTF
DNA: TGTGCCAGGCCCCTGACGGACAACTACACCTTC
V: TRBV19
D: NA
J: TRBJ1-2
size: many

CDR3: CASAEFVTGPGNTIYF
DNA: TGTGCCAGCGCCGAGTTTGTGACAGGGCCTGGAAACACCATATATTTT
V: TRBV10-3
D: TRBD1
J: TRBJ1-3
size: few

CDR3: CASTRGGLVTYEQYF
DNA: TGTGCCAGCACAAGAGGGGGACTAGTTACCTACGAGCAGTACTTC
V: TRBV6-1
D: TRBD2
J: TRBJ2-7
size: many

CDR3: CASRRLAGGPRSYNEQFF
DNA: TGTGCCAGCAGGAGACTAGCGGGAGGACCTCGCTCCTACAATGAGCAGTTCTTC
V: TRBV12-3/TRBV12-4
D: TRBD2
J: TRBJ2-1
size: few

CDR3: CASSIPQGGGNYGYTF
DNA: TGTGCCAGTAGTATTCCCCAGGGAGGAGGGAACTATGGCTACACCTTC
V: TRBV19
D: NA
J: TRBJ1-2
size: many

CDR3: CASSNILPGRDTGEPFF
DNA: TGTGCCAGCAGCAACATCTTACCGGGGAGGGATACCGGGGAGCCGTTTTTT
V: TRBV5-6
D: TRBD2
J: TRBJ2-2
size: NA

CDR3: CAISDRGRGNEKLFF
DNA: TGTGCCATCAGTGATAGGGGACGGGGTAATGAAAAACTGTTTTTT
V: TRBV10-3
D: NA
J: TRBJ1-4
size: medium-sized

CDR3: CASRAERGPLNEQFF
DNA: TGTGCCAGCAGGGCGGAGCGGGGCCCCTTAAATGAGCAGTTCTTC
V: TRBV2
D: TRBD2
J: TRBJ2-1
size: NA

CDR3: CSAARTSTFSDTQYF
DNA: TGCAGCGCCGCCCGGACTAGCACCTTCTCAGATACGCAGTATTTT
V: TRBV29-1
D: TRBD2
J: TRBJ2-3
size: NA

CDR3: CASSLALNEQFF
DNA: TGTGCCAGCAGCTTAGCGCTCAATGAGCAGTTCTTC
V: TRBV7-9
D: NA
J: TRBJ2-1
size: NA

CDR3: CASSLEGRNIQYF
DNA: TGTGCCAGCAGCTTAGAGGGTAGAAACATTCAGTACTTC
V: TRBV7-9
D: NA
J: TRBJ2-4
size: NA

CDR3: CASSPGRGRNTGELFF
DNA: TGTGCCAGCAGCCCAGGGAGGGGTCGTAACACCGGGGAGCTGTTTTTT
V: TRBV7-6
D: TRBD2
J: TRBJ2-2
size: NA

CDR3: CSAREGNTGELFF
DNA: TGCAGTGCTAGGGAGGGGAACACCGGGGAGCTGTTTTTT
V: TRBV20-1
D: NA
J: TRBJ2-2
size: many

CDR3: CAISESRACGYTF
DNA: TGTGCCATCAGTGAGTCAAGGGCCTGTGGCTACACCTTC
V: TRBV10-3
D: NA
J: TRBJ1-2
size: NA

CDR3: CAAGGQRNEQFF
DNA: TGTGCAGCGGGGGGCCAGAGGAATGAGCAGTTCTTC
V: TRBV9
D: TRBD2
J: TRBJ2-1
size: few

CDR3: CASSGPTSAGEQYF
DNA: TGCGCCAGCAGTGGACCAACTAGCGCCGGGGAGCAGTACTTC
V: TRBV10-1
D: TRBD2
J: TRBJ2-7
size: NA

CDR3: CSAKRGGETDTQYF
DNA: TGCAGTGCTAAACGGGGGGGCGAGACAGATACGCAGTATTTT
V: TRBV20-1
D: TRBD2
J: TRBJ2-3
size: NA

CDR3: CSARLAGGNQPQHF
DNA: TGCAGTGCTAGACTGGCAGGGGGCAATCAGCCCCAGCATTTT
V: TRBV20-1
D: NA
J: TRBJ1-5
size: many

CDR3: CASKRGTISYEQYF
DNA: TGTGCCAGCAAACGTGGGACGATATCCTACGAGCAGTACTTC
V: TRBV6-1
D: NA
J: TRBJ2-7
size: NA

CDR3: CASGSRDSYTGELFF
DNA: TGTGCTAGTGGTTCCCGGGACAGCTACACCGGGGAGCTGTTTTTT
V: TRBV12-5
D: TRBD1
J: TRBJ2-2
size: NA

CDR3: CASSLPGGEQYF
DNA: TGTGCCAGCAGCTTACCCGGCGGCGAGCAGTACTTC
V: TRBV7-8
D: NA
J: TRBJ2-7
size: few

CDR3: CASSIGQSSTGELFF
DNA: TGTGCCAGTAGTATAGGCCAGTCTAGCACCGGGGAGCTGTTTTTT
V: TRBV19
D: NA
J: TRBJ2-2
size: many

CDR3: CASYASRIGYGYTF
DNA: TGTGCCAGCTACGCGAGTCGGATTGGCTATGGCTACACCTTC
V: TRBV5-4
D: NA
J: TRBJ1-2
size: NA

CDR3: CSARAPDRQRELFF
DNA: TGCAGTGCTAGAGCGCCCGATAGGCAGCGGGAGCTGTTTTTT
V: TRBV20-1
D: NA
J: TRBJ2-2
size: NA

CDR3: CASSYGLLGLPNQPQHF
DNA: TGTGCCAGCAGTTACGGGCTCTTAGGACTTCCCAATCAGCCCCAGCATTTT
V: TRBV6-5
D: NA
J: TRBJ1-5
size: many

CDR3: CASSLMGGTEAFF
DNA: TGTGCCAGCAGCCTGATGGGGGGCACTGAAGCTTTCTTT
V: TRBV7-9
D: NA
J: TRBJ1-1
size: NA

CDR3: CASSRDRASTDTQYF
DNA: TGTGCCAGCAGCCGGGACAGGGCTAGCACAGATACGCAGTATTTT
V: TRBV11-1
D: TRBD1
J: TRBJ2-3
size: NA

CDR3: CASSESQGPGTEAFF
DNA: TGCGCCAGCAGTGAGTCGCAGGGGCCTGGTACTGAAGCTTTCTTT
V: TRBV10-1
D: NA
J: TRBJ1-1
size: NA

CDR3: CATSELIWGITTNEKLFF
DNA: TGTGCCACCAGCGAGCTAATTTGGGGAATAACGACTAATGAGAAACTGTTTTTT
V: TRBV15
D: NA
J: TRBJ1-4
size: NA

CDR3: CASRPRDRVVGNTIYF
DNA: TGTGCCAGCAGGCCAAGAGACAGGGTTGTTGGAAACACCATATATTTT
V: TRBV12-3/TRBV12-4
D: TRBD1
J: TRBJ1-3
size: many

CDR3: CSVEQGRNTIYF
DNA: TGCAGCGTTGAACAGGGTAGAAACACCATATATTTT
V: TRBV29-1
D: NA
J: TRBJ1-3
size: many

CDR3: CSVQRQSYDEQYF
DNA: TGCAGCGTTCAACGACAGTCCTACGACGAGCAGTACTTC
V: TRBV29-1
D: NA
J: TRBJ2-7
size: once

CDR3: CASSLYRGTEAFF
DNA: TGTGCCAGCAGTTTGTACAGAGGCACTGAAGCTTTCTTT
V: TRBV12-3/TRBV12-4
D: NA
J: TRBJ1-1
size: many

CDR3: CAISEQGAGNEKLFF
DNA: TGTGCCATCAGTGAGCAGGGGGCGGGTAATGAAAAACTGTTTTTT
V: TRBV10-3
D: TRBD1
J: TRBJ1-4
size: NA

CDR3: CASSLEAASYEQYF
DNA: TGCGCCAGCAGCTTGGAGGCAGCTTCCTACGAGCAGTACTTC
V: TRBV5-1
D: NA
J: TRBJ2-7
size: NA

CDR3: CASSDGGQGYGYTF
DNA: TGTGCCAGCAGCGATGGAGGACAGGGGTATGGCTACACCTTC
V: TRBV9
D: TRBD1
J: TRBJ1-2
size: many

CDR3: CSARRSGQPQHF
DNA: TGCAGTGCTAGACGTAGCGGGCAGCCCCAGCATTTT
V: TRBV20-1
D: NA
J: TRBJ1-5
size: many

CDR3: CATSPRSGANVLTF
DNA: TGTGCCACCAGCCCGAGGTCTGGGGCCAACGTCCTGACTTTC
V: TRBV15
D: NA
J: TRBJ2-6
size: medium-sized

CDR3: CSATAGRADTQYF
DNA: TGCAGTGCCACAGCGGGGAGGGCAGATACGCAGTATTTT
V: TRBV20-1
D: TRBD2
J: TRBJ2-3
size: NA

CDR3: CASSLSTGGGGGYTF
DNA: TGTGCCAGCAGTTTATCGACAGGGGGTGGAGGTGGCTACACCTTC
V: TRBV27
D: TRBD1
J: TRBJ1-2
size: many